Listed below are T cell receptor beta chains from one sample, sequenced in a study of blood T cell repertoires in COVID-19. Some clones are missing from TCRdb's copy, which holds only in-frame ones; the method was immunoSEQ multiplex PCR. The sample consists of around 140,000 clones, about 90% of them appearing once. Sequencing was done on a sample of PBMCs or T cells enriched from blood (not recorded which). These receptors were taken from a woman aged 40 to 50 who had been exposed to COVID-19. The CDR3 runs from the conserved cysteine through the conserved F or W. Fields, in order: clone size, V gene, J gene, D gene, CDR3 protein, CDR3 DNA. D genes are given only for firm matches. For some rows the clone size is stated as once, few or many, or as a class when expanded; others skip it.

>.|TRBV5-1|TRBJ1-1|.
CASSLRDLNTEAFF
TGCGCCAGCAGCTTGCGGGACTTGAACACTGAAGCTTTCTTT
>.|TRBV9|TRBJ1-5|.
CASSVAQENQPQHF
TGTGCCAGCAGCGTAGCCCAGGAAAATCAGCCCCAGCATTTT
>.|TRBV6-5|TRBJ2-2|.
CASSYAGANTGELFF
TGTGCCAGCAGTTACGCAGGGGCGAACACCGGGGAGCTGTTTTTT
>.|TRBV4-1|TRBJ1-2|TRBD1
CASSQDLLGRQGGYTF
TGCGCCAGCAGCCAAGATCTTTTAGGGCGACAGGGTGGCTACACCTTC
>.|TRBV27|TRBJ1-3|.
CASSWVGRSSGNTIYF
TGTGCCAGCAGTTGGGTCGGCCGGAGCTCTGGAAACACCATATATTTT
>once|TRBV28|TRBJ2-7|TRBD2
CASSLVVAGSYEQYF
TGTGCCAGCAGTTTGGTAGTAGCGGGCTCCTACGAGCAGTACTTC
>once|TRBV4-2|TRBJ1-2|.
CASSGGGGEIGYTF
TGTGCCAGCAGCGGCGGAGGAGGTGAAATTGGCTACACCTTC
>.|TRBV2|TRBJ1-1|.
CASRPEQNTEAFF
TGTGCCAGCAGGCCCGAACAGAACACTGAAGCTTTCTTT
>.|TRBV6-5|TRBJ1-1|.
CASSYGDAGLDTEAFF
TGTGCCAGCAGTTACGGGGATGCGGGTTTGGACACTGAAGCTTTCTTT
>.|TRBV28|TRBJ2-7|.
CASSPADEQYF
TGTGCCAGCAGTCCCGCAGACGAGCAGTACTTC
>once|TRBV19|TRBJ1-5|.
CASRRPQGGPQHF
TGTGCCAGTAGGAGACCACAGGGTGGGCCCCAGCATTTT
>.|TRBV19|TRBJ2-3|TRBD2
CASRARGGMTDTQYF
TGTGCCAGTAGGGCCCGGGGGGGGATGACAGATACGCAGTATTTT
>.|TRBV11-2|TRBJ2-2|.
CASSPLRNTGELFF
TGTGCCAGCAGCCCTCTGCGGAACACCGGGGAGCTGTTTTTT
>.|TRBV5-4|TRBJ1-4|.
CASSLFPPGSGEKLFF
TGTGCCAGCAGCTTGTTCCCGCCAGGGTCTGGGGAAAAACTGTTTTTT
>.|TRBV14|TRBJ2-3|.
CASSQAGRAPDTQYF
TGTGCCAGCAGCCAAGCGGGCAGGGCCCCAGATACGCAGTATTTT
>.|TRBV28|TRBJ2-3|TRBD1
CASINRGRYTQYF
TGTGCCAGCATAAACAGGGGGCGATATACGCAGTATTTT
>few|TRBV5-4|TRBJ2-3|.
CASSVPYDTQYF
TGTGCCAGCAGCGTACCCTATGATACGCAGTATTTT
>.|TRBV11-2|TRBJ2-5|TRBD2
CASSLVAGGETQYF
TGTGCCAGCAGCTTAGTTGCCGGGGGGGAGACCCAGTACTTC
>.|TRBV9|TRBJ1-5|TRBD1
CASSARDSPWWPQHF
TGTGCCAGCAGCGCAAGGGACAGTCCGTGGTGGCCCCAGCATTTT
>.|TRBV11-1|TRBJ1-1|.
CASSLELRNTEAFF
TGTGCCAGCAGCTTAGAGTTGAGGAACACTGAAGCTTTCTTT
>.|TRBV6-6|TRBJ2-7|TRBD1
CASRPVRGTYEQYF
TGTGCCAGCAGGCCGGTCAGGGGGACCTACGAGCAGTACTTC
>.|TRBV28|TRBJ2-7|TRBD2
CASSSSGGRMGEQYF
TGTGCCAGCAGTTCATCGGGGGGGCGCATGGGCGAGCAGTACTTC
>.|TRBV5-6|TRBJ2-5|TRBD2
CASRLAGGPGQETQYF
TGTGCCAGCAGACTAGCGGGGGGGCCTGGGCAAGAGACCCAGTACTTC
>.|TRBV9|TRBJ2-2|TRBD1
CARRDRDTAGELFF
TGTGCCAGGCGGGACAGGGATACCGCCGGGGAGCTGTTTTTT
>.|TRBV5-1|TRBJ2-1|.
CASSLGTPYNEQFF
TGCGCCAGCAGCTTGGGGACTCCCTACAATGAGCAGTTCTTC
>.|TRBV9|TRBJ2-1|.
CASSQGSGAYNEQFF
TGTGCCAGCAGCCAGGGTAGCGGTGCCTACAATGAGCAGTTCTTC
>.|TRBV7-3|TRBJ2-1|TRBD1
CASSAPGQGHNEQFF
TGTGCCAGCAGCGCTCCGGGACAGGGGCACAATGAGCAGTTCTTC
>.|TRBV5-1|TRBJ2-5|TRBD2
CASSSGAGDETQYF
TGCGCCAGCAGCTCAGGAGCGGGGGACGAGACCCAGTACTTC
>.|TRBV18|TRBJ1-4|.
CASSPTTGPNEKLFF
TGTGCCAGCTCACCGACGACAGGACCTAATGAAAAACTGTTTTTT
>.|TRBV6-5|TRBJ1-2|.
CASTRGGNYGYTF
TGTGCCAGCACCCGAGGGGGAAACTATGGCTACACCTTC
>.|TRBV4-1|TRBJ2-1|TRBD1
CASSQGDRGYNEQFF
TGCGCCAGCAGCCAAGGGGACAGGGGCTACAATGAGCAGTTCTTC
>.|TRBV19|TRBJ1-6|.
CASSMQNSPLHF
TGTGCCAGTAGTATGCAGAATTCACCCCTCCACTTT
>.|TRBV5-1|TRBJ1-5|TRBD1
CASRLDRGVNQPQHF
TGCGCCAGCAGACTGGACAGGGGGGTCAATCAGCCCCAGCATTTT
>.|TRBV19|TRBJ1-2|TRBD1
CASSTDTGTGFLGIGRNYGYTF
TGTGCCAGTAGTACGGATACCGGGACAGGATTCCTCGGTATTGGCCGAAACTATGGCTACACCTTC
>.|TRBV3-1/TRBV3-2|TRBJ2-7|TRBD2
CASSQDSSGIGEQYF
TGTGCCAGCAGCCAAGACTCCAGCGGGATAGGGGAGCAGTACTTC
>.|TRBV7-8|TRBJ2-3|.
CATTMGADTQYF
TGTGCCACTACAATGGGCGCAGATACGCAGTATTTT
>.|TRBV11-2|TRBJ1-3|.
CASSLEYSGNTIYF
TGTGCCAGCAGCTTAGAGTACTCTGGAAACACCATATATTTT
>.|TRBV6-5|TRBJ2-7|.
CASSYSTGNYEQYF
TGTGCCAGCAGTTACTCCACGGGGAACTACGAGCAGTACTTC
>.|TRBV6-5|TRBJ2-7|.
CASSPRGIGSYEQYF
TGTGCCAGCAGCCCCCGGGGAATCGGCTCCTACGAGCAGTACTTC
>.|TRBV28|TRBJ2-7|.
CASSSGSTYSYEQYF
TGTGCCAGCAGTTCCGGTAGCACCTACTCCTACGAGCAGTACTTC
>.|TRBV4-3|TRBJ1-2|.
CASSQDHGSGYGYTF
TGCGCCAGCAGCCAAGACCACGGGTCTGGCTATGGCTACACCTTC
>.|TRBV7-9|TRBJ2-4|TRBD2
CASSLVASGRAGAKNIQYF
TGTGCCAGCAGCTTAGTGGCTAGCGGGAGGGCCGGGGCCAAAAACATTCAGTACTTC
>.|TRBV5-6|TRBJ1-1|.
CASSPAGRVLTEAFF
TGTGCCAGCAGCCCAGCGGGGAGGGTTTTAACTGAAGCTTTCTTT
>.|TRBV9|TRBJ2-7|TRBD1
CASSVHSDREFNEQYF
TGTGCCAGCAGCGTACATTCGGACAGGGAGTTCAACGAGCAGTACTTC
>.|TRBV3-1/TRBV3-2|TRBJ1-1|.
CASSPRRGSKDFF
TGTGCCAGCAGCCCGAGGCGAGGCAGTAAAGATTTCTTT
>.|TRBV24-1|TRBJ2-3|TRBD1
CATSVQGADTQYF
TGTGCCACCAGTGTCCAGGGGGCAGATACGCAGTATTTT
>.|TRBV3-1/TRBV3-2|TRBJ2-7|TRBD1
CASKDREDYEQYF
TGTGCCAGCAAGGACAGGGAGGATTACGAGCAGTACTTC
>once|TRBV2|TRBJ2-7|TRBD1
CASATGGPGEQYF
TGTGCCAGCGCGACAGGGGGGCCGGGAGAGCAGTACTTC
>once|TRBV6-5|TRBJ1-1|.
CASSIWTDGVAFF
TGTGCCAGCAGCATTTGGACAGACGGAGTGGCTTTCTTT
>few|TRBV9|TRBJ2-7|TRBD1
CASSVEGQGAYEQYF
TGTGCCAGCAGCGTAGAGGGACAGGGGGCCTACGAGCAGTACTTC
>once|TRBV7-3|TRBJ1-2|.
CASSLIPGDLNYGYTF
TGTGCCAGCAGCTTAATTCCAGGGGACCTTAACTATGGCTACACCTTC
>.|TRBV7-2|TRBJ2-1|TRBD2
CASSLGWLAATQFF
TGTGCCAGCAGCTTAGGGTGGCTAGCGGCTACACAGTTCTTC
>.|TRBV9|TRBJ2-1|TRBD2
CASSSGQYNEQFF
TGTGCCAGCAGTAGCGGGCAATACAATGAGCAGTTCTTC
>.|TRBV11-2|TRBJ2-3|.
CASSLVVTRTAASTDTQYF
TGTGCCAGCAGCTTAGTTGTGACCCGGACAGCAGCTAGCACAGATACGCAGTATTTT
>.|TRBV11-2|TRBJ2-7|TRBD1
CASSFASQGVDEQYF
TGTGCCAGCAGCTTCGCCTCACAGGGGGTGGACGAGCAGTACTTC
>.|TRBV5-1|TRBJ2-2|.
CASSLASGPTGELFF
TGCGCCAGCAGCTTGGCCAGCGGGCCCACCGGGGAGCTGTTTTTT
>.|TRBV7-8|TRBJ1-3|TRBD1
CASSSRQGAGNTIYF
TGTGCCAGCAGCTCCCGACAGGGGGCTGGAAACACCATATATTTT
>.|TRBV5-5|TRBJ1-4|TRBD1
CASSFYRGATNEKLFF
TGTGCCAGCAGCTTTTACAGGGGGGCAACTAATGAAAAACTGTTTTTT
>.|TRBV11-2|TRBJ1-1|.
CASSLGPAGTEAFF
TGTGCCAGCAGCTTAGGCCCCGCCGGCACTGAAGCTTTCTTT